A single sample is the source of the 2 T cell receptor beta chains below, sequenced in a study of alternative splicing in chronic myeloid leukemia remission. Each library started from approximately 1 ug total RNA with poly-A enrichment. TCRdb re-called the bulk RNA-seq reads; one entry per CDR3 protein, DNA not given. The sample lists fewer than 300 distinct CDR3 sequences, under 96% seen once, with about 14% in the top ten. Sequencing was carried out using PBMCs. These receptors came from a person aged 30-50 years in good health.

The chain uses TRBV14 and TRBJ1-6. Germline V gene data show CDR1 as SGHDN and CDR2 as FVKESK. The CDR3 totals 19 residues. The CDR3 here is CASSPVGAEFSSYNSPLHF.

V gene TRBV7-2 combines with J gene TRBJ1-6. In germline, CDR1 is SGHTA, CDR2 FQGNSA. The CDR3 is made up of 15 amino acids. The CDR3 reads CASSLRRRGESPLHF.